This TCR beta chain was sequenced in a study of cytomegalovirus exposure and HLA in healthy donors. Study details: HLA-typed donors were the source of about 85 million unique TCRs held in an early data release.

The PCR had 60 Vbeta and 13 Jbeta primers. The method was immunoSEQ multiplex PCR; TCRdb's version includes in-frame clones alone and lacks a portion of them. This sample has around 130,000 clones, with around 83% found just once. This clone has just one count. The germline V gene has CDR1 LNHDA and CDR2 SQIVND (reference sequence). Trimming removed 0 bases at V and 4 bases at J, with 13 bases between. The CDR3 extends over 15 amino acids. The rearrangement links TRBV19 to TRBJ2-7; TRBD2 might be the D (5 bases). This sequence was found in a man aged 45-65 years in good health and CMV-seronegative. Sequenced: PBMCs. The CDR3 region has the DNA TGTGCCAGTAGTATAGATGGCCGGCGGGTTTACGAGCAGTACTTC. This gives the protein CASSIDGRRVYEQYF.